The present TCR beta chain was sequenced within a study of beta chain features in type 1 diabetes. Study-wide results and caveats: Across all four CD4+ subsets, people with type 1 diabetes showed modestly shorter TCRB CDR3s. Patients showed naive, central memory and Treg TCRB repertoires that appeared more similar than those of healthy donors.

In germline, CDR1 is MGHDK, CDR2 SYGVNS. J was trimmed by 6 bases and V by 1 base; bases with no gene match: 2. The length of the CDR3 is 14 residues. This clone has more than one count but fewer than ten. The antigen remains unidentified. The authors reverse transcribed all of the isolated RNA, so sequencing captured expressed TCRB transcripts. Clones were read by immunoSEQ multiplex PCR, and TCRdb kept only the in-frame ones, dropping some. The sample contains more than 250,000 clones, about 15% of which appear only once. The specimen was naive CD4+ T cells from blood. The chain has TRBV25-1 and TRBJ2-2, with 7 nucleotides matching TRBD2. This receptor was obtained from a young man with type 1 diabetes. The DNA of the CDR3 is TGTGCCAGCAGTGAATTTGGGAGGGCCGGGGAGCTGTTTTTT. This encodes CASSEFGRAGELFF.